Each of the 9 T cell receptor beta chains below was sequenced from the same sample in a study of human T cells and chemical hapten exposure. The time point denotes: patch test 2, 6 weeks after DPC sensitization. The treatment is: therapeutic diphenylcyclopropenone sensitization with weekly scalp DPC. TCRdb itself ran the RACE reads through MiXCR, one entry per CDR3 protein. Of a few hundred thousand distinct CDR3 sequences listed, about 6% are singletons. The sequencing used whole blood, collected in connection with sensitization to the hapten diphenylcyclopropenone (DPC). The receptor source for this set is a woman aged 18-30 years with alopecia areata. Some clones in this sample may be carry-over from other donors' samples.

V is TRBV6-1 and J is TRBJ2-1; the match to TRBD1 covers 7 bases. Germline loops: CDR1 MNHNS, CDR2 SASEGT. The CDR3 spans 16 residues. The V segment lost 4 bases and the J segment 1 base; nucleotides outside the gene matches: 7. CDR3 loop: CASSGTGVSSYNEQFF. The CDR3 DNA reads TGTGCCAGCAGTGGTACAGGGGTATCGTCCTACAATGAGCAGTTCTTC.

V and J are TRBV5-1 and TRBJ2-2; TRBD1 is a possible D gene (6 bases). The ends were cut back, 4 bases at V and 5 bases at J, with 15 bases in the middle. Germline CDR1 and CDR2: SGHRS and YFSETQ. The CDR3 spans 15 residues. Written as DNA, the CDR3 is TGCGCCAGCAGCCCCGCGAAGGGGGAAACCGGGGAGCTGTTTTTT. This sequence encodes CASSPAKGETGELFF.

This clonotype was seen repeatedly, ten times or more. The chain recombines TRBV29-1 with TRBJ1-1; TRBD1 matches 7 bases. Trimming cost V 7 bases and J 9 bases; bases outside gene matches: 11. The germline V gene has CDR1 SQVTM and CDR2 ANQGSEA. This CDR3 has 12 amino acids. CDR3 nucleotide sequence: TGCAGCGGTGGGGACAGCCCGGGAAAAGCTTTCTTT. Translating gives CSGGDSPGKAFF.

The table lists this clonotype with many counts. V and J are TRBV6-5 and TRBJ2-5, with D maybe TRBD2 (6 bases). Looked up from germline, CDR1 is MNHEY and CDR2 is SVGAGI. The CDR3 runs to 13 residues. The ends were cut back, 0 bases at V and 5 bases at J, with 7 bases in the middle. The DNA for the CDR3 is TGTGCCAGCAGTTACTCCGGAGGGGAGACCCAGTACTTC. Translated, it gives CASSYSGGETQYF.

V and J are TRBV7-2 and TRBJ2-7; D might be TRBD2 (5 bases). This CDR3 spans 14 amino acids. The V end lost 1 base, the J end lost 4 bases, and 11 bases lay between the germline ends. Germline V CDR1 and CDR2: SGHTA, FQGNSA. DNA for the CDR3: TGTGCCAGCAGCTTAGAAGGAGGCCGGTACGAGCAGTACTTC. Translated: CASSLEGGRYEQYF.

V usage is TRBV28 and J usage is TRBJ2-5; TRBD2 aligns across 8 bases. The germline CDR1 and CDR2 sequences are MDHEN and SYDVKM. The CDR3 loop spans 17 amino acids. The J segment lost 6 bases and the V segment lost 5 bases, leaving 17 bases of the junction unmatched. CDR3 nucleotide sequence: TGTGCCAGCAGTCTCGACATGGGAGCGGGGGCCCAGAAGACCCAGTACTTC. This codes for CASSLDMGAGAQKTQYF.

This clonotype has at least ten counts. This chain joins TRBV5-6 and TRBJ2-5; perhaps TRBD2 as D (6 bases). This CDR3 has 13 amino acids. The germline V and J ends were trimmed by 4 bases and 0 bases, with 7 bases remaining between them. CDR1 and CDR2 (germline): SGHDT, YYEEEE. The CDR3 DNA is TGTGCCAGCAGCCGGGACTACCAAGAGACCCAGTACTTC. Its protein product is CASSRDYQETQYF. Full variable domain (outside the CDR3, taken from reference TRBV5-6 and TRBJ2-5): DAGVTQSPTHLIKTRGQQVTLRCSPKSGHDTVSWYQQALGQGPQFIFQYYEEEERQRGNFPDRFSGHQFPNYSSELNVNALLLGDSALYLCASSRDYQETQYFGPGTRLLVL.

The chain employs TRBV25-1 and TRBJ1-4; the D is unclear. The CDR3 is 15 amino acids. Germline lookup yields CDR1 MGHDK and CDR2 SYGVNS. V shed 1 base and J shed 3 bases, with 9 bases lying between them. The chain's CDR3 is CASSESGDANEKLFF. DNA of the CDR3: TGTGCCAGCAGTGAATCCGGGGATGCTAATGAAAAACTGTTTTTT. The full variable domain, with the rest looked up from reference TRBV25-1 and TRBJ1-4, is EADIYQTPRYLVIGTGKKITLECSQTMGHDKMYWYQQDPGMELHLIHYSYGVNSTEKGDLSSESTVSRIRTEHFPLTLESARPSHTSQYLCASSESGDANEKLFFGSGTQLSVL.

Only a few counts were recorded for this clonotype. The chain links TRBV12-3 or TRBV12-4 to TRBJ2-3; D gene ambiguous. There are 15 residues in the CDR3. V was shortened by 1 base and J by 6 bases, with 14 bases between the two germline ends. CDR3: CASSLVEFKTDTQYF. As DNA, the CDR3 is TGTGCCAGCAGTTTAGTAGAATTTAAGACGGATACGCAGTATTTT.